This T cell receptor beta chain was obtained from a study of T cells after yellow fever vaccination. Points from the study as a whole: Repertoires obtained by FACS sorting could include abundant clonotypes that entered as contaminants from the bulk population. Most clones from primary vaccination resurfaced after the booster (approximately 95% CD4, 88% CD8). Peak timing came faster in the weaker secondary response, day 5 versus 15.

The CDR3 spans 16 residues. CDR1 SGHAT and CDR2 FQNNGV come from the germline V gene. The V and J ends lost 4 bases and 1 base, in that order; junction bases with no gene match: 5. TCRdb ran MiXCR on the 5' RACE reads and lists one entry per CDR3 protein. The sample includes tens of thousands of distinct CDR3 sequences, roughly 13% of them seen just once. Sequenced here: CD8+ T cells not binding an NS4B(214-222) dextramer, sorted from PBMCs, sampled about 21 days after the first yellow fever vaccination. The receptor comes from a young man who received the YFV17D yellow fever vaccine. The chain carries TRBV11-2 and TRBJ2-5; 11 bases line up with TRBD2. CDR3 in DNA: TGTGCCAGCAGCTCCGTTGGGACTAGCGGCCAAGAGACCCAGTACTTC. Translated: CASSSVGTSGQETQYF.